Listed below are T cell receptor beta chains from one sample, sequenced in a study of T cells in localized non-small cell lung cancer. Clones were read by immunoSEQ multiplex PCR, and TCRdb kept only the in-frame ones, dropping some. The sample contains some 38,000 clones, more than 80% of which appear only once. This specimen consisted of peripheral blood mononuclear cells, obtained before any cancer treatment. These receptors came from a male donor older than 55 with stage II lung adenocarcinoma. Both conserved end residues are part of each CDR3. A D gene is named only where the DNA matches it firmly. A clone size is listed for some rows: how often the clone was seen (once, few, many), or a class if it is expanded.

length | D | size | J | V | CDR3 | DNA
13 | NA | NA | TRBJ1-2 | TRBV27 | CASSLRGVVGYTF | TGTGCCAGCAGTTTACGGGGAGTAGTCGGCTACACCTTC
15 | NA | NA | TRBJ1-3 | TRBV5-4 | CASSLLGAMGNTIYF | TGTGCCAGCAGCTTGTTGGGGGCGATGGGAAACACCATATATTTT
13 | NA | once | TRBJ1-5 | TRBV2 | CASSRKKEEPQHF | TGTGCCAGCAGTCGGAAAAAAGAGGAGCCCCAGCATTTT
16 | TRBD2 | few | TRBJ2-1 | TRBV28 | CASSSLLAGSYNEQFF | TGTGCCAGCAGTTCCCTTCTAGCGGGTTCCTACAATGAGCAGTTCTTC
14 | NA | NA | TRBJ1-3 | TRBV5-1 | CASSTGLSGNTIYF | TGCGCCAGCAGCACGGGGCTCTCTGGAAACACCATATATTTT
14 | NA | NA | TRBJ1-1 | TRBV18 | CASSPPSQGAEAFF | TGTGCCAGCTCACCACCATCACAGGGAGCTGAAGCTTTCTTT
15 | TRBD2 | NA | TRBJ2-5 | TRBV5-6 | CASNEQAGVRETQYF | TGTGCCAGCAACGAACAGGCGGGAGTCCGGGAGACCCAGTACTTC
15 | TRBD1 | once | TRBJ1-5 | TRBV6-6 | CASSSGQGSNQPQHF | TGTGCCAGCAGTTCAGGACAGGGTAGCAATCAGCCCCAGCATTTT
14 | NA | NA | TRBJ1-5 | TRBV19 | CASSIGEGTGPQHF | TGTGCCAGTAGTATAGGTGAGGGGACGGGGCCCCAGCATTTT
17 | TRBD2 | NA | TRBJ2-2 | TRBV9 | CASSVGLAGANTGELFF | TGTGCCAGCAGCGTCGGACTAGCGGGAGCAAACACCGGGGAGCTGTTTTTT
16 | TRBD1 | few | TRBJ1-2 | TRBV4-1 | CASSQDRGQGLYGYTF | TGCGCCAGCAGCCAAGATCGGGGACAGGGACTTTATGGCTACACCTTC
17 | TRBD1 | NA | TRBJ1-5 | TRBV19 | CASSVDPPGQVAQPQHF | TGTGCCAGTAGTGTAGACCCCCCGGGACAGGTTGCACAGCCCCAGCATTTT
14 | NA | NA | TRBJ1-5 | TRBV4-1 | CASSHSLGIQPQHF | TGCGCCAGCAGCCACAGCCTCGGGATTCAGCCCCAGCATTTT
14 | NA | medium-sized | TRBJ1-1 | TRBV7-9 | CASSSEGIAAEAFF | TGTGCCAGCAGCTCGGAGGGGATTGCGGCTGAAGCTTTCTTT
16 | NA | NA | TRBJ2-5 | TRBV7-8 | CASSHYPQGIQETQYF | TGTGCCAGCAGCCACTACCCCCAGGGGATCCAAGAGACCCAGTACTTC
14 | TRBD1 | NA | TRBJ2-7 | TRBV7-2 | CASSRSGGEYEQYF | TGTGCCAGCAGCCGTTCAGGGGGCGAGTACGAGCAGTACTTC
15 | NA | NA | TRBJ1-2 | TRBV2 | CASSEARTGPYGYTF | TGTGCCAGCAGTGAAGCACGCACAGGGCCCTATGGCTACACCTTC
14 | NA | NA | TRBJ1-2 | TRBV6-5 | CASRSNGRGYGYTF | TGTGCCAGCAGATCCAATGGGCGTGGGTATGGCTACACCTTC
15 | TRBD1 | NA | TRBJ1-5 | TRBV7-2 | CASSWGQGANQPQHF | TGTGCCAGCAGCTGGGGACAGGGGGCAAATCAGCCCCAGCATTTT
14 | NA | NA | TRBJ1-4 | TRBV7-9 | CASSPGGPYEKLFF | TGTGCCAGCAGCCCAGGAGGGCCGTACGAAAAACTGTTTTTT
14 | NA | NA | TRBJ2-7 | TRBV4-1 | CASSRAEAIYEQYF | TGCGCCAGCAGCCGCGCGGAGGCCATCTACGAGCAGTACTTC
16 | NA | NA | TRBJ2-5 | TRBV5-1 | CASSLFQDLREETQYF | TGCGCCAGCAGCTTGTTTCAGGACCTACGGGAAGAGACCCAGTACTTC
15 | NA | NA | TRBJ1-1 | TRBV14 | CASSQKGVMNTEAFF | TGTGCCAGCAGCCAGAAGGGGGTTATGAACACTGAAGCTTTCTTT
15 | TRBD2 | NA | TRBJ2-7 | TRBV30 | CAWTPLARDFYEQYF | TGTGCCTGGACCCCACTAGCGAGGGACTTCTACGAGCAGTACTTC
14 | NA | NA | TRBJ1-5 | TRBV5-1 | CASSLAGGIQPQHF | TGCGCCAGCAGCTTGGCCGGGGGGATTCAGCCCCAGCATTTT
16 | TRBD1 | NA | TRBJ1-3 | TRBV29-1 | CSVEDWDRASGNTIYF | TGCAGCGTTGAAGATTGGGACAGGGCATCTGGAAACACCATATATTTT
15 | NA | NA | TRBJ2-3 | TRBV11-3 | CASSLVGASGDTQYF | TGTGCCAGCAGCTTAGTGGGGGCTAGCGGCGATACGCAGTATTTT
15 | NA | NA | TRBJ2-1 | TRBV6-5 | CASSSPAASYNEQFF | TGTGCCAGCAGTTCCCCAGCGGCCTCCTACAATGAGCAGTTCTTC
14 | TRBD1 | NA | TRBJ1-1 | TRBV5-1 | CASRGTGVFGEAFF | TGCGCCAGCAGGGGGACAGGGGTTTTTGGTGAAGCTTTCTTT
14 | NA | NA | TRBJ2-1 | TRBV4-3 | CASSRVALSYEQFF | TGCGCCAGCAGCCGGGTTGCTCTATCCTATGAGCAGTTCTTC
13 | TRBD1 | NA | TRBJ2-7 | TRBV9 | CASSPPDRAVQYF | TGTGCCAGCAGCCCTCCTGACAGGGCGGTGCAGTACTTC
14 | NA | NA | TRBJ2-7 | TRBV9 | CASSPWTEEYEQYF | TGTGCCAGCAGCCCCTGGACCGAGGAGTACGAGCAGTACTTC
15 | TRBD1 | NA | TRBJ1-5 | TRBV5-5 | CASSQIQGGNQPQHF | TGTGCCAGCAGCCAGATACAGGGGGGCAATCAGCCCCAGCATTTT
14 | NA | NA | TRBJ2-5 | TRBV4-1 | CASSFPRDQETQYF | TGCGCCAGCAGCTTTCCTAGGGACCAAGAGACCCAGTACTTC
20 | TRBD2 | NA | TRBJ2-4 | TRBV10-1 | CASSESRGLAGRLAKNIQYF | TGCGCCAGCAGTGAGTCGAGGGGACTAGCGGGCAGACTAGCCAAAAACATTCAGTACTTC
15 | NA | NA | TRBJ2-2 | TRBV5-1 | CASSLVFRNTGELFF | TGCGCCAGCAGCTTGGTTTTCCGGAACACCGGGGAGCTGTTTTTT
11 | NA | NA | TRBJ2-7 | TRBV20-1 | CSARDKTLQYF | TGCAGTGCTAGAGATAAGACTTTACAGTACTTC
15 | TRBD1 | few | TRBJ1-5 | TRBV30 | CAWSPAGQATQPQHF | TGTGCCTGGAGTCCAGCCGGACAGGCAACACAGCCCCAGCATTTT
13 | NA | NA | TRBJ1-3 | TRBV7-9 | CASSSSSGNTIYF | TGTGCCAGCAGCTCTAGCTCTGGAAACACCATATATTTT
14 | TRBD1 | NA | TRBJ2-1 | TRBV29-1 | CSVERDRDYNEQFF | TGCAGCGTTGAGCGGGACAGGGACTACAATGAGCAGTTCTTC
14 | TRBD1 | NA | TRBJ2-5 | TRBV18 | CASSPTGLWETQYF | TGTGCCAGCTCACCGACAGGGTTGTGGGAGACCCAGTACTTC
13 | NA | NA | TRBJ1-2 | TRBV2 | CASSVAGSYGYTF | TGTGCCAGCAGTGTAGCAGGGTCTTATGGCTACACCTTC
13 | NA | NA | TRBJ1-1 | TRBV30 | CAWSRTENTEAFF | TGTGCCTGGAGTCGGACAGAGAACACTGAAGCTTTCTTT
15 | NA | NA | TRBJ2-5 | TRBV4-1 | CASSQGLVGGETQYF | TGCGCCAGCAGCCAAGGCTTGGTCGGGGGAGAGACCCAGTACTTC